What follows are 7 T cell receptor beta chains derived from one specimen sequenced in a study of STAT5B mutations in CD4+ large granular lymphocyte leukemia. Libraries were prepared by immunoSEQ multiplex PCR; TCRdb keeps only in-frame clonotypes and omits some of them. The table shows roughly 30,000 clones, with about 70% occurring only once. The sample comprised CD4+ T cells from blood buffy coats. These receptors came from a human donor in good health.

The chain is built from TRBV14 and TRBJ2-2; 8 positions match TRBD2. In germline, CDR1 is SGHDN, CDR2 FVKESK. With 4 bases clipped from V and 4 bases from J, the junction kept 8 bases outside the gene matches. The CDR3 sequence is 16 residues long. CDR3 nucleotides: TGTGCCAGCAGCCTCGGGGGGGGGCGCCTCACCGGGGAGCTGTTTTTT. Amino acid sequence: CASSLGGGRLTGELFF.

The chain links TRBV10-3 to TRBJ1-3, with 7 bases fitting TRBD1. The CDR3 loop spans 16 amino acids. J gave up 0 bases and V 3 bases, and 5 bases lay outside the gene matches. Germline values: CDR1 ENHRY, CDR2 SYGVKD. CDR3 sequence reads: CAISDRGAASGNTIYF. In DNA form, the CDR3 reads TGTGCCATCAGTGACAGGGGGGCCGCCTCTGGAAACACCATATATTTT.

The DNA for the CDR3 is TGTGCCTGGAGTTCGAGAGGCAATCAGCCCCAGCATTTT. It encodes CAWSSRGNQPQHF. The chain has TRBV30 and TRBJ1-5; no clear D gene. Trimming pared 2 bases from V and 2 bases from J, leaving 7 bases between. Germline CDR1 is GTSNPN and CDR2 is SVGIG (reference sequence). The CDR3 loop spans 13 amino acids.

The chain uses TRBV6-1 and TRBJ2-3; the D call may be TRBD1 or TRBD2 (6 bases each). The V end lost 8 bases, the J end lost 2 bases, and 17 bases lay between the germline ends. This CDR3 is 15 amino acids long. Germline CDR1 is MNHNS and CDR2 is SASEGT. The CDR3 loop reads CASCVPPGATDTQYF. The CDR3 region has the DNA TGTGCCAGCTGTGTACCGCCGGGGGCCACAGATACGCAGTATTTT.

The J gene is TRBJ2-2, the V gene TRBV7-2, with D possibly being TRBD1 (5 bases). The germline V gene has CDR1 SGHTA and CDR2 FQGNSA. Deletions cut 1 base from V and 7 bases from J, with 10 bases between. The CDR3 has 14 residues. The CDR3 DNA follows: TGTGCCAGCAGCTTAGGACAGAGAAACGGGGAGCTGTTTTTT. This translates into CASSLGQRNGELFF.

The chain uses TRBV5-6 and TRBJ1-3, with D unclear. The V and J ends lost 5 bases and 0 bases respectively, with 9 bases between them. The CDR3 sequence is 14 residues long. Germline CDR1 is SGHDT and CDR2 is YYEEEE. CDR3 in DNA: TGTGCCAGCAGAGAAACAAGCTCTGGAAACACCATATATTTT. Translated: CASRETSSGNTIYF.

The V and J genes are TRBV10-1 and TRBJ2-1; no definite D call. Trimming removed 6 bases from V and 15 bases from J, with 6 bases in between. The germline gives CDR1 WNHNN, CDR2 SYGVQD (reference sequence). The CDR3 has 8 residues. CDR3 bases: TGCGCCAGCAGGAGAGGGTTCTTC. This sequence encodes CASRRGFF.